Below, 11 T cell receptor beta chains from the same sample are listed, as sequenced in a study of molecular identifiers for immune sequencing clone quantification. Using its own MiXCR run on the PCR reads, TCRdb lists one record per CDR3 protein. The table records approximately 500,000 distinct CDR3 sequences, about a fifth of them present only once. Material for sequencing was naive CD8+ T cells from blood, with Jurkat cell RNA spiked in. Subset here: FACS-sorted CD8+CD4-CCR7+CD45RA+ naive T cells. These receptor sequences come from a human donor in good health. Some libraries in this study had Jurkat cell RNA spiked in.

This clonotype was detected many times. The chain recombines TRBV7-3 with TRBJ2-3; 9 bases are a match to TRBD2. Trimming took 2 bases from V and 3 from J; bases not matched to a gene: 6. The germline V gene has CDR1 SGHTA and CDR2 FQGTGA. The CDR3 contains 16 residues. The CDR3 loop reads CASSLGAGGLTDTQYF. CDR3 nucleotides: TGTGCCAGCAGCTTAGGCGCGGGAGGGTTGACAGATACGCAGTATTTT.

This clonotype was observed a handful of times. A clone one base away is much larger, so this may be a read error. This sequence joins TRBV29-1 and TRBJ1-1, with TRBD1 identical over 7 bases. This CDR3 is 10 amino acids long. Germline V gene sequence: CDR1 SQVTM, CDR2 ANQGSEA. CDR3 DNA sequence: TGCAGCGTTGCAGACAGGGAGGCTCTCTTT. Translated: CSVADREALF.

To note about this clonotype: Without the conserved terminal phenylalanine or tryptophan, this CDR3 likely stems from a read error. The chain carries TRBV13 and TRBJ2-1; D may be TRBD1 or TRBD2 (5 bases each). Germline CDR1 PRHDT, CDR2 FYEKMQ (reference sequence). V lost 5 bases, J lost 4 bases, and 15 bases lay in between. This CDR3 has 15 residues. The CDR3 DNA sequence: TGTGCCAGCAGCCCACCTGGGACGGTGTACAATGAGCAGTTCTCC. Residues: CASSPPGTVYNEQFS.

This clonotype has a count of ten or more. This rearrangement joins TRBV27 to TRBJ1-2, with TRBD1 identical over 8 bases. V shed 6 bases, J shed 4 bases, and the junction held 10 bases outside the gene matches. Germline CDR1 and CDR2: MNHEY and SMNVEV (reference sequence). CDR3 size: 15 residues. CDR3 loop: CASSLAAGGGYGYTF. The CDR3 coding sequence is TGTGCCAGCAGCTTGGCCGCAGGGGGCGGCTATGGCTACACCTTC.

This rearrangement joins TRBV27 to TRBJ2-6, with D possibly TRBD1 on 6 matching bases. Trimming cost V 4 bases and J 0 bases, with 19 bases left between them. Germline-derived CDR1 and CDR2 are MNHEY and SMNVEV (reference sequence). The CDR3 is 19 amino acids. As DNA, the CDR3 is TGTGCCAGCAGTTCCCCCTCTCAGGGGCTGTTCTCTGGGGCCAACGTCCTGACTTTC. Translation gives CASSSPSQGLFSGANVLTF.

Comment on this clonotype: A much bigger clone sits one base away, suggesting this may be a read error. The chain carries TRBV5-1 and TRBJ2-3; TRBD1 matches at 8 bases. The CDR3 is 16 amino acids. Germline-derived CDR1 and CDR2 are SGHRS and YFSETQ. CDR3 nucleotide sequence: TGCGCCAGCAGCCTTGGACAGGGAGCGAGCACAAATACGCAGTATTTT. This sequence encodes CASSLGQGASTNTQYF.

This clonotype occurred a few times. This sequence joins TRBV7-6 and TRBJ2-3; TRBD2 agrees at 9 bases. Germline V gives CDR1 SGHVS, CDR2 FNYEAQ. The CDR3 is made up of 15 amino acids. Losses at the gene ends were 4 bases for V and 2 bases for J; bases not matched to a gene: 4. As DNA, the CDR3 is TGTGCCAGCAGCTCGACTAGCGGCAACACAGATACGCAGTATTTT. Protein sequence: CASSSTSGNTDTQYF.

In its sample, this clonotype was seen many times. This sequence joins TRBV7-2 and TRBJ2-5, with a weak D call TRBD2 (6 bases). The CDR3 spans 16 residues. Looked up from germline, CDR1 is SGHTA and CDR2 is FQGNSA. V gave up 1 base and J gave up 2 bases, with 14 bases separating them. Here the CDR3 reads CASSLVRADYQETQYF. CDR3 coding DNA: TGTGCCAGCAGCTTAGTGCGAGCGGACTATCAAGAGACCCAGTACTTC. The full variable domain, with the rest looked up from reference TRBV7-2 and TRBJ2-5, is GAGVSQSPSNKVTEKGKDVELRCDPISGHTALYWYRQSLGQGLEFLIYFQGNSAPDKSGLPSDRFSAERTGGSVSTLTIQRTQQEDSAVYLCASSLVRADYQETQYFGPGTRLLVL.

This clonotype has more than one count but fewer than ten. The V call is TRBV5-6, the J call TRBJ2-7; D is ambiguous. Germline CDR1 SGHDT, CDR2 YYEEEE. Trimming removed 6 bases from V and 2 bases from J, with 15 bases in between. The CDR3 extends over 14 amino acids. For the CDR3, the DNA is TGTGCCAGCAACCTGATAACGAACCCCTACGAGCAGTACTTC. As protein: CASNLITNPYEQYF.

Regarding this clonotype: A junction end diverges from the germline sequence, so it may reflect a read error. The chain carries TRBV27 and TRBJ1-3, with no clear D. This CDR3 has 15 residues. Germline V gene sequence: CDR1 MNHEY, CDR2 SMNVEV (reference sequence). The CDR3 is CATSLTPYSGNTIYF. As DNA, the CDR3 is TGTGCCACCAGTCTTACCCCTTACTCTGGAAACACCATATATTTT.

At least ten counts were recorded for this clonotype. The chain is built from TRBV19 and TRBJ2-7, with 7 bases fitting TRBD1. Per the germline V gene, CDR1 is LNHDA and CDR2 is SQIVND (reference sequence). The CDR3 spans 14 residues. Trimming took 6 bases from V and 2 from J; bases not matched to a gene: 7. DNA of the CDR3: TGTGCCAGTAGCTACGACAGGGAACCCTACGAGCAGTACTTC. This gives the protein CASSYDREPYEQYF.